The 5 T cell receptor beta chains reported below all come from one sample, sequenced in a study of T cell responses to AZD1222 COVID-19 vaccine. Sequenced by immunoSEQ multiplex PCR; TCRdb stores in-frame clones only, minus some. The data contain approximately 100,000 clones, 70% to 90% of them singletons. Sequenced here: peripheral blood, sampled 28 days after the second AZD1222 dose. All receptors come from an adult who received the AZD1222 COVID-19 vaccine.

This clone was detected only a few times. The chain joins TRBV27 to TRBJ1-1; D ambiguous. The CDR3 runs 13 residues. Trimming removed 6 bases at V and 0 bases at J, with 8 bases between. Germline V gene data show CDR1 as MNHEY and CDR2 as SMNVEV (reference sequence). CDR3 nucleotide sequence: TGTGCCAGCAGGGTTGGGGTGAACACTGAAGCTTTCTTT. Translating it yields CASRVGVNTEAFF.

V is TRBV5-4 and J is TRBJ1-1, with D possibly TRBD1 on 6 matching bases. The CDR3 consists of 15 residues. The germline gives CDR1 SGHNT, CDR2 YYREEE (reference sequence). The ends were cut back, 6 bases at V and 4 bases at J, with 19 bases in the middle. The CDR3 coding sequence is TGTGCCAGCACCACCAAGGGGGGAGGGGGCACTGAAGCTTTCTTT. Its translation: CASTTKGGGGTEAFF.

This chain connects TRBV6-5 to TRBJ1-5; no clear D. Trimming stripped 6 bases from V and 6 bases from J, with 18 bases between. Germline V CDR1 and CDR2: MNHEY, SVGAGI. CDR3 length equals 15 residues. CDR3 region: CASSSGRRVGQPQHF. CDR3 nucleotide sequence: TGTGCCAGCAGCTCGGGCCGAAGGGTGGGTCAGCCCCAGCATTTT.

This rearrangement joins TRBV28 to TRBJ1-5; D is ambiguous. Germline CDR1 is MDHEN and CDR2 is SYDVKM. V was shortened by 8 bases and J by 1 base, with 3 bases between the two germline ends. The CDR3 length is 11 residues. CDR3 loop: CASRSNQPQHF. The CDR3 bases are TGTGCCAGCCGCAGCAATCAGCCCCAGCATTTT.

The gene calls are TRBV5-6 and TRBJ1-1; D gene uncertain. Trimming pared 2 bases from V and 4 bases from J, leaving 12 bases between. The CDR3 covers 14 residues. Germline loops: CDR1 SGHDT, CDR2 YYEEEE. The CDR3 DNA is TGTGCCAGCAGCTTCGAGGGAGGGATCACTGAAGCTTTCTTT. Protein sequence: CASSFEGGITEAFF.